The 19 T cell receptor beta chains given below trace back to one sample, sequenced in a study of blood T cell repertoires in COVID-19. Generated by immunoSEQ multiplex PCR, the TCRdb table keeps only in-frame clones and is missing some. Counted here are some 240,000 clones, 82% occurring once; the ten biggest clones make up approximately 5.6%. Source material: peripheral blood. These receptors all come from a woman in her 70s with COVID-19, enrolled during active disease.

V usage is TRBV6-1 and J usage is TRBJ2-3, with 8 nucleotides matching TRBD2. V gave up 2 bases and J gave up 0 bases; unmatched junction bases: 4. The germline gives CDR1 MNHNS, CDR2 SASEGT. The CDR3 has 16 amino acids. CDR3 nucleotide sequence: TGTGCCAGCAGTGAATGGGGCGGGAGGAGCACAGATACGCAGTATTTT. Translation gives CASSEWGGRSTDTQYF.

This chain links TRBV2 with TRBJ1-2; TRBD1 aligns across 7 bases. Germline assignment: CDR1 SNHLY and CDR2 FYNNEI. Trimming took 5 bases from V and 8 from J; bases not matched to a gene: 5. The CDR3 is made up of 12 amino acids. The CDR3 nucleotides read TGTGCCAGCAGTACGGGACAGTGGGGCTACACCTTC. Protein sequence: CASSTGQWGYTF.

This clone has just one count. The chain is built from TRBV10-3 and TRBJ2-1; tentatively, D is TRBD2 (5 bases). V lost 2 bases to trimming and J lost 7 bases, with 15 bases between them. This CDR3 is built from 15 residues. The V gene's germline CDR1 is ENHRY and CDR2 SYGVKD. CDR3 bases: TGTGCCATCAGTGAGGGAGGTCTGGGTGTGAATGAGCAGTTCTTC. Its translation: CAISEGGLGVNEQFF.

The chain carries TRBV21-1 and TRBJ2-5; TRBD1 is the table's D call, not checked against the DNA. TRBV21-1 corresponds to a pseudogene. This CDR3 has 17 residues. Here the CDR3 reads CASSKRGTGHPQETQYF. The CDR3 bases are TGTGCCAGCAGCAAACGAGGGACAGGGCACCCCCAAGAGACCCAGTACTTC.

The V and J genes are TRBV7-2 and TRBJ1-4; a possible D gene is TRBD1 (6 bases). Between the trimmed V and J ends, which lost 6 bases and 0 bases, there was a span of 8 bases. This CDR3 is built from 14 residues. Germline V gene sequence: CDR1 SGHTA, CDR2 FQGNSA. The CDR3 loop reads CASRGGATNEKLFF. The CDR3 DNA sequence: TGTGCCAGCAGAGGGGGAGCAACTAATGAAAAACTGTTTTTT. Complete variable domain (other parts from reference TRBV7-2 and TRBJ1-4): GAGVSQSPSNKVTEKGKDVELRCDPISGHTALYWYRQSLGQGLEFLIYFQGNSAPDKSGLPSDRFSAERTGGSVSTLTIQRTQQEDSAVYLCASRGGATNEKLFFGSGTQLSVL.

The chain couples TRBV28 to TRBJ2-5; 11 positions agree with TRBD2. The CDR3 sequence is 15 residues long. From germline, CDR1 is MDHEN and CDR2 SYDVKM. After removal of 5 bases from V and 4 bases from J, the junction contained 6 bases not matched to a gene. The CDR3 is CASSISGRGGETQYF. CDR3 nucleotides: TGTGCCAGCAGTATTAGCGGGAGGGGAGGAGAGACCCAGTACTTC. The entire variable domain, with the rest obtained from reference TRBV28 and TRBJ2-5, is as follows: DVKVTQSSRYLVKRTGEKVFLECVQDMDHENMFWYRQDPGLGLRLIYFSYDVKMKEKGDIPEGYSVSREKKERFSLILESASTNQTSMYLCASSISGRGGETQYFGPGTRLLVL.

This chain joins TRBV19 and TRBJ1-1; TRBD1 aligns across 9 bases. The V segment lost 3 bases and the J segment 1 base; nucleotides outside the gene matches: 3. The germline CDR1 and CDR2 sequences are LNHDA and SQIVND (reference sequence). The CDR3 is 15 amino acids. The CDR3: CASSIGQGWNTEAFF. CDR3 coding DNA: TGTGCCAGTAGTATCGGACAGGGGTGGAACACTGAAGCTTTCTTT. Full variable domain (missing parts from reference TRBV19 and TRBJ1-1): DGGITQSPKYLFRKEGQNVTLSCEQNLNHDAMYWYRQDPGQGLRLIYYSQIVNDFQKGDIAEGYSVSREKKESFPLTVTSAQKNPTAFYLCASSIGQGWNTEAFFGQGTRLTVV.

The chain uses TRBV7-2 and TRBJ2-5; a weak D match, TRBD1 (6 bases). Trimming cost V 4 bases and J 5 bases, with 14 bases left between them. The germline V gene has CDR1 SGHTA and CDR2 FQGNSA. This CDR3 has 14 residues. This chain's CDR3 is CASSSPQGRETQYF. The CDR3 DNA is TGTGCCAGCAGCTCCCCCCAGGGGCGGGAGACCCAGTACTTC.

This chain joins TRBV28 and TRBJ1-2; 7 bases line up with TRBD1. The CDR3 runs to 14 residues. V shed 5 bases, J shed 3 bases, and the junction held 6 bases outside the gene matches. The germline CDR1 and CDR2 sequences are MDHEN and SYDVKM. CDR3: CASSTTGQYYGYTF. The CDR3 nucleotides are TGTGCCAGCAGTACGACGGGACAGTACTATGGCTACACCTTC.

The chain is built from TRBV10-3 and TRBJ2-1, with 7 nucleotides matching TRBD1. J lost 1 base, V lost 10 bases, and 7 bases had no gene match. The length of the CDR3 is 14 residues. The V gene's germline CDR1 is ENHRY and CDR2 SYGVKD. The CDR3 protein is CANSDRESYNEQFF. The CDR3 DNA is TGTGCCAATTCCGACAGGGAATCCTACAATGAGCAGTTCTTC.

This clone was found once. The chain uses TRBV19 and TRBJ2-3; TRBD2 matches at 7 bases. Trimming removed 8 bases from V and 1 base from J; junction bases left unmatched: 9. Germline V gives CDR1 LNHDA, CDR2 SQIVND (reference sequence). The CDR3 runs to 15 residues. The CDR3 coding sequence is TGTGCCAGTTCCTCCTGGGGGAGGGGCACAGATACGCAGTATTTT. It codes for CASSSWGRGTDTQYF.

V and J are TRBV7-8 and TRBJ2-7; D is perhaps TRBD2 (6 bases). V was pared by 6 bases and J by 2 bases, with 20 bases between. Germline assignment: CDR1 SGHVS and CDR2 FQNEAQ. The CDR3 is made up of 16 amino acids. The CDR3 DNA follows: TGTGCCAGCAGTGTTACCTCCGGGAGCTTCCCCTACGAGCAGTACTTC. Its protein product is CASSVTSGSFPYEQYF.

The rearrangement uses TRBV15 and TRBJ1-1; 7 nucleotides agree with TRBD1. Germline loops: CDR1 LNHNV, CDR2 YYDKDF (reference sequence). With 4 bases clipped from V and 1 base from J, the junction kept 3 bases outside the gene matches. This CDR3 is built from 14 residues. The CDR3 region has the DNA TGTGCCACCAGCACAGACAGGGCGAACACTGAAGCTTTCTTT. Its translation is CATSTDRANTEAFF. Drawing the rest from reference TRBV15 and TRBJ1-1, the complete variable domain is DAMVIQNPRYQVTQFGKPVTLSCSQTLNHNVMYWYQQKSSQAPKLLFHYYDKDFNNEADTPDNFQSRRPNTSFCFLDIRSPGLGDTAMYLCATSTDRANTEAFFGQGTRLTVV.

This rearrangement joins TRBV7-9 to TRBJ1-6, with D uncertain. Trimming removed 6 bases from V and 7 bases from J, with 13 bases in between. CDR1 and CDR2 (germline): SEHNR, FQNEAQ (reference sequence). This CDR3 has 14 amino acids. The CDR3, as DNA: TGTGCCAGCAGAGCGTACACGGAGAATTCACCCCTCCACTTT. This encodes CASRAYTENSPLHF. Full variable domain (missing parts from reference TRBV7-9 and TRBJ1-6): DTGVSQNPRHKITKRGQNVTFRCDPISEHNRLYWYRQTLGQGPEFLTYFQNEAQLEKSRLLSDRFSAERPKGSFSTLEIQRTEQGDSAMYLCASRAYTENSPLHFGNGTRLTVT.

The chain is built from TRBV28 and TRBJ2-1, with TRBD2 as a possible D gene (6 bases). The CDR3 contains 16 residues. Germline CDR1 reads MDHEN; CDR2 reads SYDVKM. Trimming pared 4 bases from V and 0 bases from J, leaving 13 bases between. DNA for the CDR3: TGTGCCAGCAGTTCCGGCGCGGGGAGCTCCTACAATGAGCAGTTCTTC. Residues: CASSSGAGSSYNEQFF. The variable domain in full, with the rest retrieved from reference TRBV28 and TRBJ2-1, is DVKVTQSSRYLVKRTGEKVFLECVQDMDHENMFWYRQDPGLGLRLIYFSYDVKMKEKGDIPEGYSVSREKKERFSLILESASTNQTSMYLCASSSGAGSSYNEQFFGPGTRLTVL.

The chain combines TRBV6-5 with TRBJ2-7; 8 nucleotides match TRBD1. The CDR3 length is 14 residues. Germline values: CDR1 MNHEY, CDR2 SVGAGI. The J segment lost 6 bases and the V segment lost 7 bases, leaving 11 bases of the junction unmatched. The CDR3 region has the DNA TGTGCCAGCAACAAGGACAGGGATCTGGGCGAGCAGTACTTC. Amino acids: CASNKDRDLGEQYF.

This sequence joins TRBV5-1 and TRBJ1-2, with 8 bases fitting TRBD1. Looked up from germline, CDR1 is SGHRS and CDR2 is YFSETQ. V shed 4 bases, J shed 0 bases, and the junction held 5 bases outside the gene matches. There are 15 residues in the CDR3. The CDR3 DNA follows: TGCGCCAGCAGCGGGGGACAGGTAACTAACTATGGCTACACCTTC. Translated: CASSGGQVTNYGYTF. Supplemented by reference TRBV5-1 and TRBJ1-2, the full variable domain reads KAGVTQTPRYLIKTRGQQVTLSCSPISGHRSVSWYQQTPGQGLQFLFEYFSETQRNKGNFPGRFSGRQFSNSRSEMNVSTLELGDSALYLCASSGGQVTNYGYTFGSGTRLTVV.

Only a few counts were recorded for this clone. V and J are TRBV18 and TRBJ1-3; D possibly corresponds to TRBD1 (5 bases). The germline gives CDR1 KGHSH, CDR2 LQKENI. V lost 2 bases to trimming and J lost 2 bases, with 16 bases between them. The CDR3 covers 17 residues. The CDR3, as DNA: TGTGCCAGCTCACCATCACAGGCTGGGAATACTGGAAACACCATATATTTT. This sequence encodes CASSPSQAGNTGNTIYF.

The J gene is TRBJ2-7, the V gene TRBV7-6; tentative D call: TRBD1 (5 bases). V lost 5 bases and J lost 3, with 8 bases in between. The CDR3 has 12 residues. Per the germline V gene, CDR1 is SGHVS and CDR2 is FNYEAQ. DNA for the CDR3: TGTGCCAGCAGCGGCGACAGCTACGAGCAGTACTTC. Translation gives CASSGDSYEQYF.